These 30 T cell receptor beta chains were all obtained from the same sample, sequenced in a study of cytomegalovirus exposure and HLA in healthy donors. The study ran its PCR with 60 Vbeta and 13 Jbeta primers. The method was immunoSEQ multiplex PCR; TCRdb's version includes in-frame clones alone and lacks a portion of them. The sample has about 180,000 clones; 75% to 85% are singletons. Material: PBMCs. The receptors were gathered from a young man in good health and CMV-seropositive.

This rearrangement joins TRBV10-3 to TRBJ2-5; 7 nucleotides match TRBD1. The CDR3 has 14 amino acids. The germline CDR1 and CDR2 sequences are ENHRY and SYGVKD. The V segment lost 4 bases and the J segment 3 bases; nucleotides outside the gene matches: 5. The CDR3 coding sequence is TGTGCCATCAGTGCGGCAGGGGGAGAAGAGACCCAGTACTTC. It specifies CAISAAGGEETQYF.

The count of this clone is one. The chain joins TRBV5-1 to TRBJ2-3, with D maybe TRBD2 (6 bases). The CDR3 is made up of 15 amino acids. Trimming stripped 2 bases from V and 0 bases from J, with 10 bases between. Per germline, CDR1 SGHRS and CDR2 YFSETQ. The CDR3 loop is CASSLGSGSTDTQYF. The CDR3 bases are TGCGCCAGCAGCTTAGGGAGCGGGAGCACAGATACGCAGTATTTT.

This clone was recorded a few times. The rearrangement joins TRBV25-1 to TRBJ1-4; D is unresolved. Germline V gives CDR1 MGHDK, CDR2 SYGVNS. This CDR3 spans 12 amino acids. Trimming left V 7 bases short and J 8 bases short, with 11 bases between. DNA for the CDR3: TGTGCCAGCACCAACATAGCGGAAAAACTGTTTTTT. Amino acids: CASTNIAEKLFF.

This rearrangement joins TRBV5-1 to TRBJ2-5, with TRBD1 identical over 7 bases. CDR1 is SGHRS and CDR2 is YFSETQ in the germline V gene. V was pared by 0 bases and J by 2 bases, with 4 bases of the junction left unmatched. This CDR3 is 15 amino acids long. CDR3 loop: CASSLGDSTQETQYF. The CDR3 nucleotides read TGCGCCAGCAGCTTGGGGGACAGTACGCAAGAGACCCAGTACTTC.

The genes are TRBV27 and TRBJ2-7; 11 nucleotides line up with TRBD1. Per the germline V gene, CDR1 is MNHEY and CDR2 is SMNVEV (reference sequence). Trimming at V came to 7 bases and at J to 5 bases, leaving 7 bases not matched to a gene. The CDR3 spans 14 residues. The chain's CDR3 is CASNGQGAFDEQYF. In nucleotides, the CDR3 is TGTGCCAGCAACGGACAGGGGGCATTCGACGAGCAGTACTTC.

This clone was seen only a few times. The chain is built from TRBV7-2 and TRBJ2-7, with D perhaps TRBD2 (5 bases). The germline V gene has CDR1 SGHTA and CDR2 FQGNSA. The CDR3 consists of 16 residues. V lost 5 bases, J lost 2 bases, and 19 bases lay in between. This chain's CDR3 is CASSQDEGSGPYEQYF. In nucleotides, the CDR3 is TGTGCCAGCAGCCAAGATGAGGGAAGCGGCCCCTACGAGCAGTACTTC.

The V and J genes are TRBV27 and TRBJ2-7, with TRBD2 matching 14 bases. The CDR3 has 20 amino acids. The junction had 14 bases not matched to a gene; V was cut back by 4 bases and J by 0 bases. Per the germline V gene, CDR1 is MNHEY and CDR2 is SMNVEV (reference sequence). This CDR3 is CASSSRLAGGHPPTSYEQYF. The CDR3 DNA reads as TGTGCCAGCAGTTCCCGACTAGCGGGAGGGCATCCCCCTACCTCCTACGAGCAGTACTTC.

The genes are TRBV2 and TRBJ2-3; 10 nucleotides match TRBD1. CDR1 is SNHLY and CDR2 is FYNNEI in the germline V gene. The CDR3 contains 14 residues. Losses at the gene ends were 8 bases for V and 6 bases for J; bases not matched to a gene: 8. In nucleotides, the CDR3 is TGTGCCAGCCGACAGGGGGCAGGTTTCGATACGCAGTATTTT. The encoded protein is CASRQGAGFDTQYF.

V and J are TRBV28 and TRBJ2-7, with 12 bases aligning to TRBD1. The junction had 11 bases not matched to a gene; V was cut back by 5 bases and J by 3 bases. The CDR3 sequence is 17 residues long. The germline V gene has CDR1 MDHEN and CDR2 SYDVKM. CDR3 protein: CASSGPGDRGRFYEQYF. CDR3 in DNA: TGTGCCAGCAGTGGCCCCGGGGACAGGGGGCGATTCTACGAGCAGTACTTC.

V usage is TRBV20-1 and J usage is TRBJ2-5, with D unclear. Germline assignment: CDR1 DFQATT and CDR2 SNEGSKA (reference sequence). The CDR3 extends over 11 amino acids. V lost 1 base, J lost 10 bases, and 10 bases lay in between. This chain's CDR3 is CSARVTHSQYF. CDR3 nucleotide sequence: TGCAGTGCTAGAGTGACTCATAGCCAGTACTTC.

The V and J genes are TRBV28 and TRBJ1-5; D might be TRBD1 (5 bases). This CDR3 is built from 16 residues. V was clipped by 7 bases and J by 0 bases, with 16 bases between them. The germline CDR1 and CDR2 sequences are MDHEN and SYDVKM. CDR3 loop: CASTPGGRNSNQPQHF. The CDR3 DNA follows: TGTGCCAGCACTCCGGGGGGACGAAATAGCAATCAGCCCCAGCATTTT.

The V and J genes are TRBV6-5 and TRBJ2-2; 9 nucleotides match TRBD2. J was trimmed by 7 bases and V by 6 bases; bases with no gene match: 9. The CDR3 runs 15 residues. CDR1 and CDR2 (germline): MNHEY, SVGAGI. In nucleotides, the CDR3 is TGTGCCAGCAGACTGGCGGGGGGGCGGAGCGGGGAGCTGTTTTTT. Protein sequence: CASRLAGGRSGELFF.

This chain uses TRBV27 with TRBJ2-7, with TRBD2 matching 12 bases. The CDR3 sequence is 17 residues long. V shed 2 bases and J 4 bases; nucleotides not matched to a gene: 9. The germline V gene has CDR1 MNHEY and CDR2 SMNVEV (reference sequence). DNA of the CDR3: TGTGCCAGCAGTTTAGGAGGAGGACTAGCGGGACTATACGAGCAGTACTTC. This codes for CASSLGGGLAGLYEQYF.

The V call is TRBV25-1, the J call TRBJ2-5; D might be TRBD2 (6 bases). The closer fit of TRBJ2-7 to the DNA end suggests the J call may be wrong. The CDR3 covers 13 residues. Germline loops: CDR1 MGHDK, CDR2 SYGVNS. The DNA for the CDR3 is TGTGCCAGCAGTCCCCCGGGGGATTACGAGCAGTACTTC. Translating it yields CASSPPGDYEQYF.

CDR3 nucleotide sequence: TGTGCCAGCAGCCGCCGGGACAGGTCCCAGGAGCAGTACTTC. Translation gives CASSRRDRSQEQYF. This rearrangement joins TRBV14 to TRBJ2-7; TRBD1 agrees at 8 bases. From germline, CDR1 is SGHDN and CDR2 FVKESK. V shed 4 bases and J 7 bases; nucleotides not matched to a gene: 9. This CDR3 has 14 residues.

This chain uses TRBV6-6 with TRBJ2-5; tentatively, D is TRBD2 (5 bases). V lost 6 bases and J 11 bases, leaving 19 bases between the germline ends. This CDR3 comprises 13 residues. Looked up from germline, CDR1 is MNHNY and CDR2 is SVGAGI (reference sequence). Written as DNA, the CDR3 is TGTGCCAGCAGGCCCGTGAGGGCTCTGGAGCAGTACTTC. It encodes CASRPVRALEQYF.

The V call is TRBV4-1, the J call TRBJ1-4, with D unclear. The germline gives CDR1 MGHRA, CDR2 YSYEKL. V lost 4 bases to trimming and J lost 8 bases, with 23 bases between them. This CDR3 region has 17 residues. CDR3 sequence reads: CASSPPDGGSAWEKLFF. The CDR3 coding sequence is TGCGCCAGCAGCCCGCCCGATGGCGGGTCGGCTTGGGAAAAACTGTTTTTT.

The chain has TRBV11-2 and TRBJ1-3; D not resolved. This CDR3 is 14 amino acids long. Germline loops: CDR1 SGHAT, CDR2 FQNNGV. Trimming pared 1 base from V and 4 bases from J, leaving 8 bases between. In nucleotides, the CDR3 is TGTGCCAGCAGCTTAGTGGAGCGGGGAAACACCATATATTTT. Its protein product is CASSLVERGNTIYF.

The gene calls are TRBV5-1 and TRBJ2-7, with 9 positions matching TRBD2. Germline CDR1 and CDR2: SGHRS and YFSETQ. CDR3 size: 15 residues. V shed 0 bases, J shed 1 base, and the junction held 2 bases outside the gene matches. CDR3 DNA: TGCGCCAGCAGCTTGGGACTAGCGGAGTCCTACGAGCAGTACTTC. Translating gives CASSLGLAESYEQYF.

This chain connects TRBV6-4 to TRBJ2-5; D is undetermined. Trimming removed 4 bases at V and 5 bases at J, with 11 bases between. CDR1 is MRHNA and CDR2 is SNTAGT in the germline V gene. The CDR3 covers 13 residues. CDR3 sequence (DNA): TGTGCCAGCAGTGTCGAGTCTCGGGAGACCCAGTACTTC. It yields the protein CASSVESRETQYF.

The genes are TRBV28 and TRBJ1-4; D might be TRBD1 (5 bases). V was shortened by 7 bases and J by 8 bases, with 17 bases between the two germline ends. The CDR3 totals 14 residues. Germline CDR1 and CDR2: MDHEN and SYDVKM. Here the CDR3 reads CASNPAGLDEKLFF. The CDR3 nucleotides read TGTGCCAGCAACCCCGCAGGGTTGGACGAAAAACTGTTTTTT.

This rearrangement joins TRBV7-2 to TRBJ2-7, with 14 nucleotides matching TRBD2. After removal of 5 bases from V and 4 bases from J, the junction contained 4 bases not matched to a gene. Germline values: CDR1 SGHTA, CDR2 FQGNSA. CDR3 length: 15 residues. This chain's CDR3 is CASSLGTSGRYEQYF. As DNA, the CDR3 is TGTGCCAGCAGCCTCGGGACTAGCGGGAGATACGAGCAGTACTTC.

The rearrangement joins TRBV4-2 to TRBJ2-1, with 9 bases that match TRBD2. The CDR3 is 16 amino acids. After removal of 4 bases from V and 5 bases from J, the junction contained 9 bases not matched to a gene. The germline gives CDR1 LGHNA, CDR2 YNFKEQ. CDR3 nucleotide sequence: TGTGCCAGCAGCCTCCTTCTAGCGGGGCGGCACAATGAGCAGTTCTTC. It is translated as CASSLLLAGRHNEQFF.

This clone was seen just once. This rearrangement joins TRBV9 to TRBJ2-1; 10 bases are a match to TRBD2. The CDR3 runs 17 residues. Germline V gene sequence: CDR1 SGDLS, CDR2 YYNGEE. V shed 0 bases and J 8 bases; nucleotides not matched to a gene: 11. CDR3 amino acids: CASSVGGRGLAGDEQFF. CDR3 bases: TGTGCCAGCAGCGTAGGGGGAAGGGGGCTAGCGGGGGATGAGCAGTTCTTC.

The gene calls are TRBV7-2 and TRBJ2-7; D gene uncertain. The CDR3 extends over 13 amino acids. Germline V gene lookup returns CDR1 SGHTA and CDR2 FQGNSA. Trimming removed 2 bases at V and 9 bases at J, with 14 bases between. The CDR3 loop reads CASSLKAGSGQYF. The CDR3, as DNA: TGTGCCAGCAGCTTAAAGGCCGGGTCTGGGCAGTACTTC.

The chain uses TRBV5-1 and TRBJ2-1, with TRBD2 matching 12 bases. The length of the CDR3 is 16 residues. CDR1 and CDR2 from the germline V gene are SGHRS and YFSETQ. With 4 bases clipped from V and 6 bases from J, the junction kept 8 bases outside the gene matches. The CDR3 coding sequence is TGCGCCAGCAGCCCAACGGGACTAGCGGGTCGCAATGAGCAGTTCTTC. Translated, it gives CASSPTGLAGRNEQFF. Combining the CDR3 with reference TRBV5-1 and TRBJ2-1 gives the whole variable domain KAGVTQTPRYLIKTRGQQVTLSCSPISGHRSVSWYQQTPGQGLQFLFEYFSETQRNKGNFPGRFSGRQFSNSRSEMNVSTLELGDSALYLCASSPTGLAGRNEQFFGPGTRLTVL.

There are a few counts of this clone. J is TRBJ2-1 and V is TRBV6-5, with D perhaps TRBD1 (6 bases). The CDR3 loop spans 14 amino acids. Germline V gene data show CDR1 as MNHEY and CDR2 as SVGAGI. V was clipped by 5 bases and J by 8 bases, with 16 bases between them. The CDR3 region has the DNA TGTGCCAGCAGTCAGGTCTTCAGGGGCTATGAGCAGTTCTTC. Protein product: CASSQVFRGYEQFF.

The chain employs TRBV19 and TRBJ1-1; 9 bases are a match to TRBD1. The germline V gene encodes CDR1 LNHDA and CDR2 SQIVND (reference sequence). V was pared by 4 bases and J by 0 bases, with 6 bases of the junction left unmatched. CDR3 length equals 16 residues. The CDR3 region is CASSNRDRVVNTEAFF. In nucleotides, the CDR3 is TGTGCCAGTAGTAACCGGGACAGGGTGGTGAACACTGAAGCTTTCTTT. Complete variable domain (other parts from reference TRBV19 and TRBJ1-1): DGGITQSPKYLFRKEGQNVTLSCEQNLNHDAMYWYRQDPGQGLRLIYYSQIVNDFQKGDIAEGYSVSREKKESFPLTVTSAQKNPTAFYLCASSNRDRVVNTEAFFGQGTRLTVV.

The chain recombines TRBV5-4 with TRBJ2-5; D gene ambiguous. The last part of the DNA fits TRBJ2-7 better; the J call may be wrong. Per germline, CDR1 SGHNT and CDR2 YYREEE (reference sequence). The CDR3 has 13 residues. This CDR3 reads CASSLGSSYEQYF. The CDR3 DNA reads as TGTGCCAGCAGCTTGGGCTCCTCCTACGAGCAGTACTTC.

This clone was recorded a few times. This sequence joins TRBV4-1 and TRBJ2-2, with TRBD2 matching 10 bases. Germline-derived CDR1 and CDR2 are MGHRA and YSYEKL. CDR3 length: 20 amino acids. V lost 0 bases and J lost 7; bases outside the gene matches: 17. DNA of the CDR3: TGCGCCAGCAGCCAAGAAGGGCTAGCGGGAGTTGCGAGTGCTGGCGGGGAGCTGTTTTTT. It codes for CASSQEGLAGVASAGGELFF.